The clone carrying this T cell receptor (beta chain) has just one count. This sample is part of a study of OX40 agonist ivuxolimab in advanced cancers. The assay was immunoSEQ multiplex PCR, and TCRdb's table has in-frame clones only and misses some. This sample yields 75,000 to 100,000 clones, of which about 91% are seen a single time; 0.25% to 0.35% belongs to the top ten. This receptor was obtained from an adult with an advanced solid tumor such as melanoma, head and neck, liver or kidney cancer. Sequenced here: CD4+ or CD8+ T cells sorted from blood, sampled in a trial of the OX40 agonist ivuxolimab.

This CDR3 is CASSLGAGGLAFF. CDR3 bases: TGTGCCAGCAGCTTAGGGGCAGGGGGCTTAGCTTTCTTT. The chain uses TRBV7-2 and TRBJ1-1; 8 bases are shared with TRBD1. The CDR3 length is 13 residues. Germline lookup yields CDR1 SGHTA and CDR2 FQGNSA. V shed 1 base, J shed 10 bases, and the junction held 5 bases outside the gene matches.